This T cell receptor (beta chain) comes out of a study of cytomegalovirus exposure and HLA in healthy donors. Whole-study findings and limits: Association of a missense DCLRE1C variant with TCR beta V- and J-gene trimming was reported in a later analysis. A later examination showed that TCR association rates differed by HLA locus, with DRB1 most and HLA-C fewest. Previous analysis showed most TCR beta V segments were productive about 87% or about 30% of the time.

The primer mix had 60 Vbeta and 13 Jbeta primers. The data were produced by immunoSEQ multiplex PCR, yet TCRdb's version contains in-frame clones alone and is incomplete. The sample records approximately 190,000 clones, 80% to 90% being singletons. The CDR3 sequence is 17 residues long. On this clone: What it binds is unknown.

This sequence joins TRBV21-1 and TRBJ2-1; the DNA was not compared with TRBD1, the D call given in the table. TRBV21-1 is annotated as a pseudogene. The sequenced sample was PBMCs. The source of this sequence is a man aged 40-49 years in good health and CMV-seropositive. The CDR3 sequence is CASSAQKGTGALNEQFF. CDR3 nucleotide sequence: TGTGCCAGCAGCGCCCAGAAGGGGACAGGGGCACTGAATGAGCAGTTCTTC.